Presented here are 18 T cell receptor beta chains from one specimen sequenced in a study of T cells in Graves' hyperthyroidism and ophthalmopathy. The TCR beta CDR3 regions underwent amplification using RNA transcripts as the source. Initially, a first-round RT-PCR of the TCR CDR3 employed the HTBI primer set. TCRdb re-derived calls from the multiplex PCR reads in MiXCR, one entry per CDR3 protein. The sample holds 550,000 to 700,000 distinct CDR3 sequences, roughly 50% seen once. Input material: peripheral blood or thyroid tissue (not recorded which). The receptors come from an adult woman with Graves' disease, either hyperthyroidism or ophthalmopathy (not recorded which).

This clonotype was observed at least ten times. This sequence joins TRBV10-3 and TRBJ2-7; 7 nucleotides match TRBD1. From germline, CDR1 is ENHRY and CDR2 SYGVKD. The trim removed 4 bases at V and 0 bases at J, leaving 0 bases unmatched. This CDR3 comprises 13 residues. Here the CDR3 DNA reads TGTGCCATCAGTGGGGACAGCTCCTACGAGCAGTACTTC. The encoded protein is CAISGDSSYEQYF.

The chain joins TRBV7-4 to TRBJ1-6, with D tentatively TRBD1 (5 bases). Germline CDR1 reads SGHVT; CDR2 reads SQSDAQ. The CDR3 is 17 amino acids. V shed 5 bases and J shed 10 bases, with 24 bases lying between them. CDR3 region: CASSVRAHGALLSPLHF. CDR3 coding DNA: TGTGCCAGCAGCGTACGGGCCCACGGGGCTTTGCTGTCACCCCTCCACTTT.

This clonotype was seen ten or more times. The gene calls are TRBV7-2 and TRBJ2-7, with D perhaps matching TRBD1 or TRBD2 (5 bases each). The length of the CDR3 is 13 residues. The germline gives CDR1 SGHTA, CDR2 FQGNSA. V was cut by 1 base and J by 6 bases, with 10 bases left in between. CDR3 nucleotide sequence: TGTGCCAGCAGCTTAGTGGTGGGACCCGAGCAGTACTTC. Protein product: CASSLVVGPEQYF.

The genes are TRBV2 and TRBJ1-1; D is ambiguous. V was cut by 10 bases and J by 1 base, with 13 bases left in between. The V gene's germline CDR1 is SNHLY and CDR2 FYNNEI. The CDR3 sequence is 13 residues long. The CDR3: CAKNPDPNTEAFF. For the CDR3, the DNA is TGTGCCAAAAATCCGGACCCGAACACTGAAGCTTTCTTT.

The V call is TRBV15, the J call TRBJ2-5, with no clear D. CDR1 and CDR2 from the germline V gene are LNHNV and YYDKDF (reference sequence). CDR3 length: 14 residues. With 3 bases removed from V and 5 bases from J, the gap between germline ends came to 13 bases. CDR3 DNA sequence: TGTGCCACCAGCAGGGGTGGATTGGGGGAGACCCAGTACTTC. The encoded protein is CATSRGGLGETQYF.

The V and J genes are TRBV6-1 and TRBJ2-5; tentatively, D is TRBD2 (6 bases). Trimming took off 6 bases at V and 9 bases at J, with 17 bases between the two ends. CDR3 length: 13 amino acids. The V gene's germline CDR1 is MNHNS and CDR2 SASEGT. CDR3 DNA: TGTGCCAGCAGGGGCCAGGGAGGTCAGCCCCAGTACTTC. Its protein is CASRGQGGQPQYF.

The DNA of the CDR3 is TGTGCCAGCAGCTCTGGGACAGGGATGAACACCGGGGAGCTGTTTTTT. This codes for CASSSGTGMNTGELFF. The chain recombines TRBV5-4 with TRBJ2-2; 9 positions agree with TRBD1. V lost 3 bases, J lost 1 base, and 4 bases stayed unmatched. Germline V lookup: CDR1 SGHNT, CDR2 YYREEE (reference sequence). There are 16 residues in the CDR3.

The chain carries TRBV11-2 and TRBJ1-2, with D hard to call. The germline V and J ends were trimmed by 4 bases and 0 bases, with 12 bases remaining between them. The CDR3 spans 15 residues. Germline V lookup: CDR1 SGHAT, CDR2 FQNNGV. The DNA for the CDR3 is TGTGCCAGCAGCTCGCCGACCGGGCCTAACTATGGCTACACCTTC. Translated: CASSSPTGPNYGYTF. Based on the CDR3 plus reference TRBV11-2 and TRBJ1-2, the full variable domain is EAGVAQSPRYKIIEKRQSVAFWCNPISGHATLYWYQQILGQGPKLLIQFQNNGVVDDSQLPKDRFSAERLKGVDSTLKIQPAKLEDSAVYLCASSSPTGPNYGYTFGSGTRLTVV.

For this clonotype: This clone may be a read error of a much larger clone one base away. The rearrangement uses TRBV11-2 and TRBJ2-5; perhaps TRBD2 as D (7 bases). V lost 4 bases and J 6 bases, leaving 15 bases between the germline ends. CDR3 length: 14 residues. The germline gives CDR1 SGHAT, CDR2 FQNNGV. The CDR3 spells CASSSLGGQKTQYF. The CDR3 coding sequence is TGTGCCAGCAGCTCCCTGGGGGGGCAAAAGACCCAGTACTTC. The whole variable domain, remainder taken from reference TRBV11-2 and TRBJ2-5, is EAGVAQSPRYKIIEKRQSVAFWCNPISGHATLYWYQQILGQGPKLLIQFQNNGVVDDSQLPKDRFSAERLKGVDSTLKIQPAKLEDSAVYLCASSSLGGQKTQYFGPGTRLLVL.

This clonotype was seen at least ten times. The V and J genes are TRBV6-5 and TRBJ1-1, with a tentative D call TRBD1 (5 bases). Trimming removed 0 bases at V and 5 bases at J, with 16 bases between. Germline lookup yields CDR1 MNHEY and CDR2 SVGAGI. The CDR3 extends over 16 amino acids. The CDR3 bases are TGTGCCAGCAGTTACTCGAAATTGGGGCTTAAGACTGAAGCTTTCTTT. Encoded protein: CASSYSKLGLKTEAFF.

The sample holds many counts of this clonotype. V and J are TRBV5-1 and TRBJ2-7, with D possibly TRBD1 on 5 matching bases. CDR1 and CDR2 (germline): SGHRS, YFSETQ. This CDR3 is built from 13 residues. The germline V and J ends were trimmed by 5 bases and 2 bases, with 11 bases remaining between them. CDR3 sequence: CASRVDTAYEQYF. The CDR3 coding sequence is TGCGCCAGCAGGGTGGACACCGCCTACGAGCAGTACTTC. Supplemented by reference TRBV5-1 and TRBJ2-7, the full variable domain reads KAGVTQTPRYLIKTRGQQVTLSCSPISGHRSVSWYQQTPGQGLQFLFEYFSETQRNKGNFPGRFSGRQFSNSRSEMNVSTLELGDSALYLCASRVDTAYEQYFGPGTRLTVT.

The chain employs TRBV7-3 and TRBJ2-6; TRBD2 matches 12 bases. This CDR3 has 17 residues. After removal of 4 bases from V and 2 bases from J, the junction contained 3 bases not matched to a gene. Germline values: CDR1 SGHTA, CDR2 FQGTGA. The DNA of the CDR3 is TGTGCCAGCAGCTCCCGGACTAGCGGGACTGGGGCCAACGTCCTGACTTTC. It specifies CASSSRTSGTGANVLTF.

Details on this clonotype: At one end, the junction sequence differs from germline, possibly due to a read error. The chain joins TRBV5-1 to TRBJ1-5; unclear D gene. Germline CDR1 SGHRS, CDR2 YFSETQ. The CDR3 spans 15 residues. Here the CDR3 reads CASSLGQRNNQPQHF. CDR3 DNA sequence: TGTGCCAGCAGCTTGGGTCAGCGCAACAATCAGCCCCAGCATTTT. The full variable domain, rest sourced from reference TRBV5-1 and TRBJ1-5, is KAGVTQTPRYLIKTRGQQVTLSCSPISGHRSVSWYQQTPGQGLQFLFEYFSETQRNKGNFPGRFSGRQFSNSRSEMNVSTLELGDSALYLCASSLGQRNNQPQHFGDGTRLSIL.

This clonotype occurred many times. The V call is TRBV14, the J call TRBJ1-1; maybe TRBD1 (6 bases). The CDR3 is 16 residues long. CDR1 SGHDN and CDR2 FVKESK come from the germline V gene. Trimming left V 2 bases short and J 1 base short, with 14 bases between. The CDR3 loop reads CASSQFPGQKNTEAFF. CDR3 nucleotide sequence: TGTGCCAGCAGCCAATTCCCTGGACAGAAGAACACTGAAGCTTTCTTT.

In DNA form, the CDR3 reads TGTGCCAGCAGCTTATGGCGGGGCACTACTGGGGCCAACGTCCTGACTTTC. This gives the protein CASSLWRGTTGANVLTF. This chain joins TRBV7-9 and TRBJ2-6; D might be TRBD2 (6 bases). The V gene's germline CDR1 is SEHNR and CDR2 FQNEAQ (reference sequence). The CDR3 consists of 17 residues. V lost 2 bases and J lost 2, with 13 bases in between.

This clonotype occurred many times. This chain connects TRBV2 to TRBJ1-4, with unresolved D. With 7 bases removed from V and 4 bases from J, the gap between germline ends came to 13 bases. The V gene's germline CDR1 is SNHLY and CDR2 FYNNEI. This CDR3 has 14 amino acids. CDR3 sequence (DNA): TGTGCCAGCATGTCGGGAGGAGTTAATGAAAAACTGTTTTTT. The encoded protein is CASMSGGVNEKLFF.

In regard to this clonotype: One base away lies a much larger clone, so this may be a sequencing read error. The chain combines TRBV3-1 with TRBJ2-7; no clear D gene. Trimming took 5 bases from V and 0 from J, leaving 8 bases between them. The germline CDR1 and CDR2 sequences are LGHDT and YNNKEL (reference sequence). The CDR3 spans 13 residues. As DNA, the CDR3 is TGTGCCAGCAGCTCATGGGTCTCCTACGAGCAGTACTTC. This gives the protein CASSSWVSYEQYF.

Comments on this clonotype: This sequence may be a read error, since a much larger clone differs from it by one base. V usage is TRBV28 and J usage is TRBJ2-5, with 8 nucleotides matching TRBD1. This CDR3 region has 12 residues. Germline assignment: CDR1 MDHEN and CDR2 SYDVKM. CDR3 DNA: TGTCCCAGCAGTACCCAGGGGGCGACCCAGTACTTC. Amino acids: CPSSTQGATQYF.